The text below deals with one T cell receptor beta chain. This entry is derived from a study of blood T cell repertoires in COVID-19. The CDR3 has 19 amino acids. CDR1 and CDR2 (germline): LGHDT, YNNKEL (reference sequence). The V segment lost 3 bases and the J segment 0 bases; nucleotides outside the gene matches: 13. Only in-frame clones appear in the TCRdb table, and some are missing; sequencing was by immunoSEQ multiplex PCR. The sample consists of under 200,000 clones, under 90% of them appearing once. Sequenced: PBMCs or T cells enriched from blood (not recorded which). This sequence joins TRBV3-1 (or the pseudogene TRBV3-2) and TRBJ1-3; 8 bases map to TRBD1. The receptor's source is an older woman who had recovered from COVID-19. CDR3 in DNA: TGTGCCAGCAGCCATTACCCAGGCGGGACAGGAACCTCTGGAAACACCATATATTTT. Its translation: CASSHYPGGTGTSGNTIYF.